This passage covers 23 T cell receptor beta chains from one sample sequenced in a study of T cell repertoires in cytomegalovirus infection (dated by TCRdb to about 2019). The instrument given in TCRdb is Illumina HiSeq 1500. TCRdb ran its own pipeline on the public reads, namely fastp trimming at Q25 and MiXCR clone calling, and kept in-frame beta chains. Rows with one shared CDR3 protein collapse into an entry with the most common genes and DNA. This sample is represented by some 920,000 distinct CDR3 sequences; around 30% of them were singletons. The ten largest clones represent about 14% of the sample. Their cognate antigens are unknown. What this sample's treatment or condition label stands for: in vitro stimulation with specific CMV peptide epitopes to enrich CMV-specific T cells. Material: cultured CD8+ T cells from PBMCs, obtained from culture after CMV antigen stimulation. These receptor sequences come from a human donor in good health (CMV status not recorded). Some clones in this sample may be carry-over from other donors' samples.

This clonotype was seen only a few times. The chain is built from TRBV6-5 and TRBJ1-1; a weak D match, TRBD1 (6 bases). V was pared by 6 bases and J by 8 bases, with 10 bases between. The CDR3 sequence is 11 residues long. The germline V gene has CDR1 MNHEY and CDR2 SVGAGI. The CDR3 reads CASRNQGEAFF. The CDR3 bases are TGTGCCAGCAGGAATCAGGGGGAAGCTTTCTTT.

The rearrangement links TRBV2 to TRBJ2-7; 12 positions match TRBD1. Germline values: CDR1 SNHLY, CDR2 FYNNEI. The V and J ends lost 7 bases and 7 bases, in that order; junction bases with no gene match: 14. The CDR3 has 16 residues. The CDR3 bases are TGTGCCAGCACAAAGGAGATAATGGGACAGGGGGCGGAGCAGTACTTC. This codes for CASTKEIMGQGAEQYF.

The chain combines TRBV20-1 with TRBJ1-5; D gene uncertain. The CDR3 contains 15 residues. The ends were cut back, 6 bases at V and 0 bases at J, with 15 bases in the middle. CDR1 is DFQATT and CDR2 is SNEGSKA in the germline V gene (reference sequence). CDR3 nucleotide sequence: TGCAGTGCGAGTTCCGGCCCCCATAGCAATCAGCCCCAGCATTTT. It yields the protein CSASSGPHSNQPQHF.

This sequence joins TRBV15 and TRBJ2-3; D possibly corresponds to TRBD2 (5 bases). This CDR3 is built from 15 residues. Trimming shortened V by 1 base and J by 4 bases, and 12 bases separated the two germline ends. In germline, CDR1 is LNHNV, CDR2 YYDKDF (reference sequence). The CDR3 sequence: CATSRGENVPDTQYF. The CDR3 nucleotides are TGTGCCACCAGCAGAGGGGAGAACGTCCCAGATACGCAGTATTTT.

This clonotype was picked up a small number of times. This may be a read error: a much more frequent sequence differs by one nucleotide. This chain joins TRBV7-2 and TRBJ2-1; tentative D call: TRBD1 (5 bases). Trimming removed 5 bases from V and 2 bases from J, with 13 bases in between. This CDR3 region has 15 residues. Germline values: CDR1 SGHTA, CDR2 FQGNSA. CDR3 protein: CASSQLVGPYNEQFF. The CDR3 region has the DNA TGTGCCAGCAGCCAGTTAGTGGGGCCCTACAATGAGCAGTTCTTC.

This clonotype was recorded a few times. The chain couples TRBV25-1 to TRBJ1-5, with 8 nucleotides matching TRBD1. This CDR3 spans 13 amino acids. Germline assignment: CDR1 MGHDK and CDR2 SYGVNS. The CDR3 sequence: CATRGLGNQPQHF. In nucleotides, the CDR3 is TGTGCGACCAGGGGGCTAGGCAATCAGCCCCAGCATTTT.

The CDR3 is CASSITPRRGGDTGELFF. CDR3 nucleotides: TGTGCCAGCAGCATCACCCCGAGGCGGGGGGGGGACACCGGGGAGCTGTTTTTT. This sequence joins TRBV12-3 or TRBV12-4 and TRBJ2-2; 9 positions match TRBD2. The CDR3 totals 18 residues. Losses at the gene ends were 6 bases for V and 3 bases for J; bases not matched to a gene: 14.

This clonotype came up a few times. This chain uses TRBV19 with TRBJ1-1; D is unresolved. CDR3 length equals 11 residues. Germline V gives CDR1 LNHDA, CDR2 SQIVND (reference sequence). Trimming removed 9 bases at V and 5 bases at J, with 10 bases between. The CDR3: CASWEFTEAFF. Written as DNA, the CDR3 is TGTGCCAGCTGGGAGTTTACTGAAGCTTTCTTT.

The V and J genes are TRBV10-3 and TRBJ2-5; D gene unclear. The CDR3 has 16 amino acids. V gave up 4 bases and J gave up 0 bases, with 15 bases separating them. Per the germline V gene, CDR1 is ENHRY and CDR2 is SYGVKD. The DNA for the CDR3 is TGTGCCATCAGTGGACGCGACAAGAAGTACCAAGAGACCCAGTACTTC. Translation: CAISGRDKKYQETQYF.

Details on this clonotype: A much larger clonotype is one base distant, so this may be a read error. The chain joins TRBV7-2 to TRBJ2-3, with TRBD1 identical over 8 bases. The germline V gene encodes CDR1 SGHTA and CDR2 FQGNSA. The CDR3 is made up of 17 amino acids. CDR3 bases: TGTGTCAGCAGCCACCCTGAGCAGGGGGCTTACACAGATACGCAGTATTTT. Translating it yields CVSSHPEQGAYTDTQYF.

This clonotype appeared a single time. A single base separates this from a much larger clone, so it may be a read error. This chain joins TRBV7-8 and TRBJ1-2, with TRBD1 as a possible D gene (5 bases). The germline CDR1 and CDR2 sequences are SGHVS and FQNEAQ. The CDR3 extends over 15 amino acids. The CDR3, as DNA: TGTGTCAGCAGCTTAGGGTTCGGTACAGGCCGTATCCCCTCCTTC. Translated, it gives CVSSLGFGTGRIPSF. Complete variable domain (other parts from reference TRBV7-8 and TRBJ1-2): GAGVSQSPRYKVAKRGQDVALRCDPISGHVSLFWYQQALGQGPEFLTYFQNEAQLDKSGLPSDRFFAERPEGSVSTLKIQRTQQEDSAVYLCVSSLGFGTGRIPSFGSGTRLTVV.

The rearrangement joins TRBV6-2 or TRBV6-3 to TRBJ1-1, with D uncertain. V dropped 2 bases and J dropped 5 bases, with 12 bases sitting between them. Germline values: CDR1 MNHEY, CDR2 SVGEGT. The CDR3 has 14 residues. The CDR3 DNA is TGTGCCAGCAGTTACGAGTTTGGGAATACTGAAGCTTTCTTT. As protein: CASSYEFGNTEAFF.

The chain links TRBV7-6 to TRBJ2-3; a possible D gene is TRBD2 (7 bases). V dropped 3 bases and J dropped 2 bases, with 18 bases sitting between them. In germline, CDR1 is SGHVS, CDR2 FNYEAQ. The CDR3 runs to 17 residues. CDR3: CASSFSGGPENTDTQYF. The CDR3 coding sequence is TGTGCCAGCAGCTTTTCCGGGGGGCCCGAAAACACAGATACGCAGTATTTT.

The V call is TRBV10-3, the J call TRBJ2-5; 7 nucleotides match TRBD1. V dropped 3 bases and J dropped 3; count of bases not matched to a gene: 13. The length of the CDR3 is 17 residues. Germline V CDR1 and CDR2: ENHRY, SYGVKD. Here the CDR3 reads CAISDPRPEQGEETQYF. The CDR3 DNA reads as TGTGCCATCAGTGACCCCCGTCCGGAGCAGGGGGAAGAGACCCAGTACTTC.

The CDR3 sequence is CASSLRTGRTEAFF. The CDR3 DNA reads TGTGCCAGCAGCCTGCGGACAGGGAGGACTGAAGCTTTCTTT. This chain uses TRBV5-8 with TRBJ1-1; 8 nucleotides agree with TRBD1. The V gene end was trimmed by 4 bases and the J gene end by 5 bases; junction bases not matched to a gene: 7. CDR1 and CDR2 (germline): SGHTS, YDEGEE. This CDR3 is built from 14 residues. Based on the CDR3 plus reference TRBV5-8 and TRBJ1-1, the full variable domain is EAGVTQSPTHLIKTRGQQATLRCSPISGHTSVYWYQQALGLGLQFLLWYDEGEERNRGNFPPRFSGRQFPNYSSELNVNALELEDSALYLCASSLRTGRTEAFFGQGTRLTVV.

Regarding this clonotype: A much larger clone sits a single nucleotide away, making a read error possible. The rearrangement joins TRBV24-1 to TRBJ2-1; 8 bases match TRBD2. This CDR3 comprises 15 residues. Germline assignment: CDR1 KGHDR and CDR2 SFDVKD. CDR3 nucleotide sequence: TGTGTCACCAGTGATAAGGGACTAGGCGTCAATGAGCAGTTCTTC. Protein product: CVTSDKGLGVNEQFF.

This chain joins TRBV6-6 and TRBJ1-3, with 9 bases that match TRBD1. The J segment lost 4 bases and the V segment lost 2 bases, leaving 6 bases of the junction unmatched. The CDR3 consists of 16 residues. Per germline, CDR1 MNHNY and CDR2 SVGAGI (reference sequence). This CDR3 is CASSYLWDREGNTIYF. The DNA of the CDR3 is TGTGCCAGCAGTTACCTTTGGGACAGGGAAGGAAACACCATATATTTT.

This clonotype appeared a single time. The chain combines TRBV29-1 with TRBJ2-3; 9 bases match TRBD1. The CDR3 consists of 14 residues. V was clipped by 3 bases and J by 3 bases; unmatched bases: 4. Germline V gene data show CDR1 as SQVTM and CDR2 as ANQGSEA. The CDR3 DNA reads TGCAGCGTTGACGGGACAGGGCTTACAGATACGCAGTATTTT. This codes for CSVDGTGLTDTQYF.

J is TRBJ2-7 and V is TRBV10-3; D is undetermined. Trimming stripped 4 bases from V and 2 bases from J, with 9 bases between. The CDR3 length is 13 residues. CDR1 and CDR2 (germline): ENHRY, SYGVKD. The CDR3 DNA is TGTGCCATCAGTGGCGAGAGCCCCTACGAGCAGTACTTC. Its translation is CAISGESPYEQYF.

Regarding this clonotype: Germline is not matched at one junction end, which may reflect a read error. The chain carries TRBV6-5 and TRBJ2-1; D is possibly TRBD1 (5 bases). CDR1 MNHEY and CDR2 SVGAGI come from the germline V gene. The CDR3 runs 19 residues. In DNA form, the CDR3 reads TGTGCCGGCAGTTACTCGAGAGAGGCCACAGGTGGAGATGACAATGAGCAGTTCTTC. Translating it yields CAGSYSREATGGDDNEQFF.

The chain combines TRBV4-3 with TRBJ2-2; D unclear. The CDR3 totals 17 residues. The germline CDR1 and CDR2 sequences are LGHNA and YSLEER. V dropped 0 bases and J dropped 2 bases, with 13 bases sitting between them. Here the CDR3 DNA reads TGCGCCAGCAGCCAAGATTGGTCGGAAGGTAACACCGGGGAGCTGTTTTTT. It is translated as CASSQDWSEGNTGELFF.

There are many counts of this clonotype. The chain couples TRBV7-2 to TRBJ2-3; no clear D gene. Per germline, CDR1 SGHTA and CDR2 FQGNSA. The CDR3 is made up of 12 amino acids. V lost 3 bases, J lost 3 bases, and 4 bases lay in between. The CDR3 is CASSFATDTQYF. Written as DNA, the CDR3 is TGTGCCAGCAGCTTCGCTACAGATACGCAGTATTTT.

This clonotype ranks as medium-sized. The genes are TRBV7-3 and TRBJ1-6; TRBD1 matches 7 bases. The CDR3 spans 15 residues. Looked up from germline, CDR1 is SGHTA and CDR2 is FQGTGA. With 5 bases clipped from V and 8 bases from J, the junction kept 9 bases outside the gene matches. CDR3 bases: TGTGCCAGCAGCCCCAACCCGGGACAGTATTCACCCCTCCACTTT. Protein product: CASSPNPGQYSPLHF. Drawing the rest from reference TRBV7-3 and TRBJ1-6, the complete variable domain is GAGVSQTPSNKVTEKGKYVELRCDPISGHTALYWYRQSLGQGPEFLIYFQGTGAADDSGLPNDRFFAVRPEGSVSTLKIQRTERGDSAVYLCASSPNPGQYSPLHFGNGTRLTVT.